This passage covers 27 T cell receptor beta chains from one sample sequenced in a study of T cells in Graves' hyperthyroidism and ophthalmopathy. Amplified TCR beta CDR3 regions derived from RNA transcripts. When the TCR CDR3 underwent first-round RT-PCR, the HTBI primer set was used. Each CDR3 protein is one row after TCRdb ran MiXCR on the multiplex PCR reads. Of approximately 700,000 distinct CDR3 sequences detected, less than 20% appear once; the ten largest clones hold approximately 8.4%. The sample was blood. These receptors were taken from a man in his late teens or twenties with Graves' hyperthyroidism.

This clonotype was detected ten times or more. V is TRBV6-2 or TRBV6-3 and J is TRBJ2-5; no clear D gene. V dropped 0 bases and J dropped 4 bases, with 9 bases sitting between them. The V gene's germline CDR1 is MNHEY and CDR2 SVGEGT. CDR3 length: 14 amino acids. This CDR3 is CASSYSTGPETQYF. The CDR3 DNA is TGTGCCAGCAGTTACTCGACGGGCCCAGAGACCCAGTACTTC.

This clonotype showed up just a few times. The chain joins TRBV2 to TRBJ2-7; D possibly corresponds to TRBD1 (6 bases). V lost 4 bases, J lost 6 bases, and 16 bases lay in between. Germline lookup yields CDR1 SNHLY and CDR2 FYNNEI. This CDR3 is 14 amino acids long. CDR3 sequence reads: CASSGRTEGSEQYF. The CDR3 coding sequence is TGTGCCAGCAGTGGACGGACAGAAGGTAGCGAGCAGTACTTC.

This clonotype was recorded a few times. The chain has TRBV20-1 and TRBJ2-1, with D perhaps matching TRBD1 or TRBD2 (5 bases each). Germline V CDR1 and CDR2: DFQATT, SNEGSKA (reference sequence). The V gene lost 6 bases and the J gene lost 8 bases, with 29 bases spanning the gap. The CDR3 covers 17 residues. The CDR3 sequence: CSAPVFWDGAEPDEQFF. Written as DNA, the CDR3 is TGCAGTGCGCCAGTTTTTTGGGACGGCGCCGAGCCGGATGAGCAGTTCTTC.

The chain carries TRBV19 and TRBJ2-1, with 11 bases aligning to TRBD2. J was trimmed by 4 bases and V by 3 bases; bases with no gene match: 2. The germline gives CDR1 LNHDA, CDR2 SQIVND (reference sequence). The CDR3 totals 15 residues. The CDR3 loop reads CASSMGLADYNEQFF. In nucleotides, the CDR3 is TGTGCCAGTAGTATGGGACTAGCGGATTACAATGAGCAGTTCTTC. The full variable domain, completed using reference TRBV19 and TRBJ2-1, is DGGITQSPKYLFRKEGQNVTLSCEQNLNHDAMYWYRQDPGQGLRLIYYSQIVNDFQKGDIAEGYSVSREKKESFPLTVTSAQKNPTAFYLCASSMGLADYNEQFFGPGTRLTVL.

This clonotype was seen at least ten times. The CDR3 reads CASSGSHEQFF. The CDR3 DNA reads TGCGCCAGCAGCGGTAGCCATGAGCAGTTCTTC. This chain links TRBV5-1 with TRBJ2-1; no reliable D call. The V gene's germline CDR1 is SGHRS and CDR2 YFSETQ. V was clipped by 4 bases and J by 8 bases, with 7 bases between them. The CDR3 runs to 11 residues.

DNA for the CDR3: TGTGCCAGCAGTGAAATTAGGGAAAAACTGTTTTTT. The encoded protein is CASSEIREKLFF. The J gene is TRBJ1-4, the V gene TRBV2, with D unresolved. Per germline, CDR1 SNHLY and CDR2 FYNNEI. V was clipped by 2 bases and J by 8 bases, with 6 bases between them. The CDR3 spans 12 residues. Using reference TRBV2 and TRBJ1-4 for the parts outside the CDR3, the full variable domain is EPEVTQTPSHQVTQMGQEVILRCVPISNHLYFYWYRQILGQKVEFLVSFYNNEISEKSEIFDDQFSVERPDGSNFTLKIRSTKLEDSAMYFCASSEIREKLFFGSGTQLSVL.

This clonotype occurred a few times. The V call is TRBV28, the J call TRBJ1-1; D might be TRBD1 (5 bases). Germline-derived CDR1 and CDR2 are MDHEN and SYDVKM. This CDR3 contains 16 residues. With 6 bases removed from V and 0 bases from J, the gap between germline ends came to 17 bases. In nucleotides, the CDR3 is TGTGCCAGCAGGTCACCGGGACTGAGTATGAACACTGAAGCTTTCTTT. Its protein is CASRSPGLSMNTEAFF.

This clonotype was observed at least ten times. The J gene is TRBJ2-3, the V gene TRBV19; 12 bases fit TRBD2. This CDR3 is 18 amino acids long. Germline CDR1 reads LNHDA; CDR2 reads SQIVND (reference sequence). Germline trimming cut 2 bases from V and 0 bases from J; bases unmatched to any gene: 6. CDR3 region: CASSISASGRASTDTQYF. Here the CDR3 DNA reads TGTGCCAGTAGTATATCGGCTAGCGGGAGGGCTAGCACAGATACGCAGTATTTT.

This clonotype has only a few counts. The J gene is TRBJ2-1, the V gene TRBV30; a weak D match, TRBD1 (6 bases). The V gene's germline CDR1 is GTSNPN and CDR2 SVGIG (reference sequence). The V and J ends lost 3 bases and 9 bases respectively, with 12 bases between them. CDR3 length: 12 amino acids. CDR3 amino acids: CAWREGGPEQFF. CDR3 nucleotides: TGTGCCTGGAGGGAAGGGGGACCTGAGCAGTTCTTC.

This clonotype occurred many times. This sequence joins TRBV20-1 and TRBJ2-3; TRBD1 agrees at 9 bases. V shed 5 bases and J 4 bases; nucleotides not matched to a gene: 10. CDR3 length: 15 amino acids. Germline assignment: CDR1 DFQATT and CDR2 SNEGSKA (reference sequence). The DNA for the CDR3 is TGCAGTGCTCGTCCGGGACAGGGAGCCCCAGATACGCAGTATTTT. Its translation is CSARPGQGAPDTQYF.

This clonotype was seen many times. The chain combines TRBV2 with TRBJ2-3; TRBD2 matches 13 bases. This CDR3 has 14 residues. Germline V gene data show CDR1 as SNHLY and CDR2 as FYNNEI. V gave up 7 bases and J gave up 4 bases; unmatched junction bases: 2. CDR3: CASKGLAGADTQYF. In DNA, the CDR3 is TGTGCCAGCAAAGGACTAGCGGGAGCAGATACGCAGTATTTT. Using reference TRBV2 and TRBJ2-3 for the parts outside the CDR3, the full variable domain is EPEVTQTPSHQVTQMGQEVILRCVPISNHLYFYWYRQILGQKVEFLVSFYNNEISEKSEIFDDQFSVERPDGSNFTLKIRSTKLEDSAMYFCASKGLAGADTQYFGPGTRLTVL.

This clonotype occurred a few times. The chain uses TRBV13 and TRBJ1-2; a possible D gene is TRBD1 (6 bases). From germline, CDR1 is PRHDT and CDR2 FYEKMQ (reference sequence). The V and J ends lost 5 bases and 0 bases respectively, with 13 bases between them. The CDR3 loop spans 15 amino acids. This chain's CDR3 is CASSADRRANYGYTF. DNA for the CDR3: TGTGCCAGCAGCGCAGACAGGAGAGCTAACTATGGCTACACCTTC.

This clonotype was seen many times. The DNA of the CDR3 is TGTGCCAGCAGTTTAGGTGGAGCCTATTACAATGAGCAGTTCTTC. Encoded protein: CASSLGGAYYNEQFF. The V and J genes are TRBV28 and TRBJ2-1; no firm D call. This CDR3 region has 15 residues. CDR1 and CDR2 (germline): MDHEN, SYDVKM. Trimming left V 2 bases short and J 4 bases short, with 12 bases between.

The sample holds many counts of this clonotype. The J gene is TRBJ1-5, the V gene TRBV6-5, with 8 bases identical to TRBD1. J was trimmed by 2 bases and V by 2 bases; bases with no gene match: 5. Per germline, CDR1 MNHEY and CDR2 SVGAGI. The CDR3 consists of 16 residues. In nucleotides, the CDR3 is TGTGCCAGCAGTTACCGGGGACAGGAGGGCAATCAGCCCCAGCATTTT. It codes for CASSYRGQEGNQPQHF.

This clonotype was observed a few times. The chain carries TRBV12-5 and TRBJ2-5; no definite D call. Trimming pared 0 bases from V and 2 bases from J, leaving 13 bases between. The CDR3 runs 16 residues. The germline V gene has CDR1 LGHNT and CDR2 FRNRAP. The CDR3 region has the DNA TGTGCTAGTGGTTTGGTACCCCCTGGGAATCAAGAGACCCAGTACTTC. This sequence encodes CASGLVPPGNQETQYF.

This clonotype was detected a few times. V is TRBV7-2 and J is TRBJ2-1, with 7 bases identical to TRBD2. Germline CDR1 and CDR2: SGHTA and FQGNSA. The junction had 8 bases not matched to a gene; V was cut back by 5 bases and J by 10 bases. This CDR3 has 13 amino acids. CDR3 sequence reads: CASSPTGAGEQFF. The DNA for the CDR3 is TGTGCCAGCAGCCCCACCGGAGCGGGAGAGCAGTTCTTC.

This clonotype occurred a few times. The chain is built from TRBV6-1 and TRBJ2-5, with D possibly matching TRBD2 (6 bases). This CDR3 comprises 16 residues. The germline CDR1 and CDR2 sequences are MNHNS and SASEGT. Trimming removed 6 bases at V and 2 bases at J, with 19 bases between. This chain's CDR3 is CASRLNGGLLQETQYF. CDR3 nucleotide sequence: TGTGCCAGCAGGTTAAACGGGGGACTGCTACAAGAGACCCAGTACTTC.

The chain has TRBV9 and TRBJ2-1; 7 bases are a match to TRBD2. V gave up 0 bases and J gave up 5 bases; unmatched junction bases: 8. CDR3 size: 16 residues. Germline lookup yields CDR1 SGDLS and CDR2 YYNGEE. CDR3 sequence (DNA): TGTGCCAGCAGCGTAGCTCCAAGGCTAGCGGACAATGAGCAGTTCTTC. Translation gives CASSVAPRLADNEQFF.

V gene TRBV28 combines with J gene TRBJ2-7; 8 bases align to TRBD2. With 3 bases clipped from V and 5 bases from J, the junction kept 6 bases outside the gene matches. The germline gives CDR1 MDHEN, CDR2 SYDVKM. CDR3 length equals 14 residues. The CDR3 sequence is CASSLGLEGHEQYF. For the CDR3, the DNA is TGTGCCAGCAGTTTGGGACTAGAGGGCCACGAGCAGTACTTC. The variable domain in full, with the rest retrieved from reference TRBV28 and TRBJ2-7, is DVKVTQSSRYLVKRTGEKVFLECVQDMDHENMFWYRQDPGLGLRLIYFSYDVKMKEKGDIPEGYSVSREKKERFSLILESASTNQTSMYLCASSLGLEGHEQYFGPGTRLTVT.

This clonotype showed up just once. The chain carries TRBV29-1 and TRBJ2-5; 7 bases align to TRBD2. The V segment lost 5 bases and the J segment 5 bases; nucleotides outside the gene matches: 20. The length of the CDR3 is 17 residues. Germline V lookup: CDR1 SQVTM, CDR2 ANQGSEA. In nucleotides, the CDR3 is TGCAGCGTTCCACCACCGTGGGAGCGGGAAGTAGAGGAGACCCAGTACTTC. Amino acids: CSVPPPWEREVEETQYF.

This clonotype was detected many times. In DNA form, the CDR3 reads TGTGCCAGCAGCAAGGGGGGGTACGGTTCACCCCTCCACTTT. It yields the protein CASSKGGYGSPLHF. The J gene is TRBJ1-6, the V gene TRBV7-9, with D perhaps matching TRBD1 (6 bases). The germline V gene has CDR1 SEHNR and CDR2 FQNEAQ (reference sequence). The CDR3 has 14 amino acids. Trimming shortened V by 5 bases and J by 9 bases, and 14 bases separated the two germline ends.

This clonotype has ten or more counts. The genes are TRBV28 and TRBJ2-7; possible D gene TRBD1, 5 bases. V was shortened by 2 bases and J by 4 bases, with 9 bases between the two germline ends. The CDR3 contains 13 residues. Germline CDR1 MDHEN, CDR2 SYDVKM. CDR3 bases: TGTGCCAGCAGTTTAGGACATCTTTACGAGCAGTACTTC. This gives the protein CASSLGHLYEQYF.

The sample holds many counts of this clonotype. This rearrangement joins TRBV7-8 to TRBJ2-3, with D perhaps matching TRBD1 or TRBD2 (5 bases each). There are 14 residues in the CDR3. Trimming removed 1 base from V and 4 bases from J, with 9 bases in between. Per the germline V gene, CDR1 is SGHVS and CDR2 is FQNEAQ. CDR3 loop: CASSLVGDADTQYF. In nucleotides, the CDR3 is TGTGCCAGCAGCTTAGTAGGGGACGCAGATACGCAGTATTTT.

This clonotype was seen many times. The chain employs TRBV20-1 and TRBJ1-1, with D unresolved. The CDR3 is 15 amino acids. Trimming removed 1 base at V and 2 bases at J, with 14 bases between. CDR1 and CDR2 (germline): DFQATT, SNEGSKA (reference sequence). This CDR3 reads CSARAIGPGNTEAFF. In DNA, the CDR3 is TGCAGTGCTAGAGCCATAGGGCCGGGCAACACTGAAGCTTTCTTT.

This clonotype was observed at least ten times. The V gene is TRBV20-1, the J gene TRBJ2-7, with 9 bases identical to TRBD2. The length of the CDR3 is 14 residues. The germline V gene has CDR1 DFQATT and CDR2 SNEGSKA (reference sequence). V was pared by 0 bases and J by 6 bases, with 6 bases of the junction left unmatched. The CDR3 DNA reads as TGCAGTGCTAGAGATCCTAGCGGGGCGCCCGAGCAGTACTTC. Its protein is CSARDPSGAPEQYF.

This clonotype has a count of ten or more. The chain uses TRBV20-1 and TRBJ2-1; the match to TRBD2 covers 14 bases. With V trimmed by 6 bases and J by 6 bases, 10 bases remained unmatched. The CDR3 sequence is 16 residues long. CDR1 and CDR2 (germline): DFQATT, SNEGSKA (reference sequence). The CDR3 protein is CSAAGTSGSASNEQFF. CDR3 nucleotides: TGCAGTGCAGCCGGGACTAGCGGGAGTGCGTCCAATGAGCAGTTCTTC.

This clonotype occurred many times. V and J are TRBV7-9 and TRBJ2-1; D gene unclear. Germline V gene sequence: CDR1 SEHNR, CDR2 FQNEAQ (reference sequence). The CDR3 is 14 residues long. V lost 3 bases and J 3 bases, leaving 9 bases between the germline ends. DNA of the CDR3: TGTGCCAGCAGCTTCGGTGGAGACTACAATGAGCAGTTCTTC. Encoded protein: CASSFGGDYNEQFF.